The 9 T cell receptor beta chains below come from one sample, sequenced in a study of CD8 T cells in ankylosing spondylitis. TCRdb redid the calling of the 5' RACE reads with MiXCR, one entry per CDR3 protein. Of roughly 180,000 distinct CDR3 sequences listed, around 9.6% are singletons. The sequencing input was blood, either unsorted or a sorted T cell fraction (not recorded which). Receptors originate from a female donor with ankylosing spondylitis or in good health (not recorded which).

This clonotype was seen many times. The chain couples TRBV12-3 or TRBV12-4 to TRBJ2-1; no clear D. The V gene lost 8 bases and the J gene lost 10 bases, with 15 bases spanning the gap. CDR3 length: 12 amino acids. CDR3 in amino acids: CASGYTAEEQFF. Here the CDR3 DNA reads TGTGCCAGCGGCTACACGGCCGAGGAGCAGTTCTTC.

The chain is built from TRBV24-1 and TRBJ1-1, with D hard to call. This CDR3 has 13 amino acids. Germline CDR1 and CDR2: KGHDR and SFDVKD. V lost 4 bases, J lost 11 bases, and 16 bases lay in between. CDR3 amino acids: CATSDSGSLGAFF. CDR3 bases: TGTGCCACCAGTGACTCCGGGTCTTTGGGGGCTTTCTTT.

V and J are TRBV7-3 and TRBJ2-7; 8 bases align to TRBD2. The CDR3 totals 16 residues. V shed 3 bases, J shed 2 bases, and the junction held 9 bases outside the gene matches. Germline assignment: CDR1 SGHTA and CDR2 FQGTGA. CDR3 residues: CASSLTGGVGTYEQYF. In nucleotides, the CDR3 is TGTGCCAGCAGCTTGACGGGAGGGGTGGGCACCTACGAGCAGTACTTC.

Only a few counts were recorded for this clonotype. This rearrangement joins TRBV18 to TRBJ2-7, with unresolved D. The germline CDR1 and CDR2 sequences are KGHSH and LQKENI. The CDR3 totals 14 residues. V lost 1 base and J lost 0, with 7 bases in between. As DNA, the CDR3 is TGTGCCAGCTCACCACGACGGACCTCCTACGAGCAGTACTTC. Protein product: CASSPRRTSYEQYF.

This clonotype has more than one count but fewer than ten. CDR3 bases: TGTGCCAGCAGCGAGCGCGGGGCAGATACGCAGTATTTT. Its protein product is CASSERGADTQYF. The gene calls are TRBV9 and TRBJ2-3, with D possibly matching TRBD2 (6 bases). The CDR3 spans 13 residues. The germline V gene encodes CDR1 SGDLS and CDR2 YYNGEE. Trimming stripped 3 bases from V and 4 bases from J, with 9 bases between. Based on the CDR3 plus reference TRBV9 and TRBJ2-3, the full variable domain is DSGVTQTPKHLITATGQRVTLRCSPRSGDLSVYWYQQSLDQGLQFLIQYYNGEERAKGNILERFSAQQFPDLHSELNLSSLELGDSALYFCASSERGADTQYFGPGTRLTVL.

This clonotype was seen only a few times. CDR3 sequence: CASSYVSGNEQFF. CDR3 sequence (DNA): TGTGCCAGCAGTTACGTTTCCGGCAATGAGCAGTTCTTC. The chain recombines TRBV6-6 with TRBJ2-1; no firm D call. Germline V gene data show CDR1 as MNHNY and CDR2 as SVGAGI (reference sequence). Trimming pared 2 bases from V and 6 bases from J, leaving 8 bases between. The CDR3 has 13 residues.

Many counts were recorded for this clonotype. Here the CDR3 DNA reads TGCGCCAGCAGTGGAGGCTGGGTATACACAGATACGCAGTATTTT. This encodes CASSGGWVYTDTQYF. This chain links TRBV5-1 with TRBJ2-3; D perhaps matches TRBD2 (5 bases). CDR1 SGHRS and CDR2 YFSETQ come from the germline V gene. The CDR3 covers 15 residues. The V end was cut by 5 bases, the J end by 2 bases, with 15 bases between.

The table lists this clonotype with many counts. The chain carries TRBV7-2 and TRBJ2-1; D is unclear. The CDR3 sequence is 16 residues long. Germline assignment: CDR1 SGHTA and CDR2 FQGNSA. Trimming shortened V by 7 bases and J by 0 bases, and 16 bases separated the two germline ends. The CDR3 sequence: CASTKVGPSSYNEQFF. The CDR3 DNA follows: TGTGCCAGCACTAAAGTTGGGCCGAGCTCCTACAATGAGCAGTTCTTC.

Ten or more counts support this clonotype. The chain joins TRBV11-2 to TRBJ2-2; 11 bases line up with TRBD2. CDR3 size: 15 residues. V gave up 1 base and J gave up 8 bases; unmatched junction bases: 3. Germline CDR1 SGHAT, CDR2 FQNNGV. In nucleotides, the CDR3 is TGTGCCAGCAGCTTAGCTTGGACTAGCGGGGGGGAGCTGTTTTTT. Translation: CASSLAWTSGGELFF.